The TCR beta chain under discussion was sequenced for a study of response to subunit inactivated influenza vaccine listed by TCRdb under 2018. In the study overall: The study used deep quantitative T cell receptor repertoire profiling to track responses to a trivalent subunit inactivated influenza vaccine. The paper's findings and limits, for the study overall: The authors proposed that each seasonal influenza vaccination may bring in only a limited number of new T cells.

The library was obtained by RT-PCR. Sequenced using an Illumina HiSeq 2500. Using fastp at Q25 and MiXCR, TCRdb reprocessed the public reads and kept productive beta chains. When rows share a CDR3 protein, they turn into one entry using the most common DNA and genes. This sample has 560,000 or so distinct CDR3 sequences in its table, and approximately 7.6% of those were observed once. The ten largest clones capture 10% to 15% of the sample. A note on this clonotype: The clone's antigen remains unknown. No much larger clone is present one base from it, and per-base qualities are unavailable.

Including the terminal cysteine and phenylalanine, the CDR3 comprises 16 residues. Only the CDR3 DNA is retained, 48 bases long and in frame from the first base. V is trimmed back by 5 bases and J by 2 bases, and the junction contains 10 bases that no gene match accounts for. This specimen consisted of PBMCs from blood, obtained approximately 25 months after vaccination. This receptor chain uses TRBV12-3 or TRBV12-4 and TRBJ2-3, with 7 bases matching TRBD1. The receptor comes from a man between 50 and 69 years old who received an inactivated influenza vaccine. Donor details come from another sample of the same person, matched by shared clones. The DNA sequence is given as TGTGCCAGCAGTCACGCAGGGGGTATAGTCACAGATACGCAGTATTTT. This gives the protein CASSHAGGIVTDTQYF.